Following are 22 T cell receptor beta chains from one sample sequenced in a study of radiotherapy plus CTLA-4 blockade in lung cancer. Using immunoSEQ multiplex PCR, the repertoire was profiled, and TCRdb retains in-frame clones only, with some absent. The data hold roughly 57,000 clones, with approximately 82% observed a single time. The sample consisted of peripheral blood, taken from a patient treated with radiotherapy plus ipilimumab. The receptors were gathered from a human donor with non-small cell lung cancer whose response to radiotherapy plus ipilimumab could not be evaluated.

The CDR3 reads CASSIIWTSGNSYEQYF. Written as DNA, the CDR3 is TGTGCCAGCAGTATCATCTGGACTAGCGGGAACTCCTACGAGCAGTACTTC. This chain links TRBV27 with TRBJ2-7; 12 bases are shared with TRBD2. This CDR3 spans 17 amino acids. The trim removed 5 bases at V and 0 bases at J, leaving 8 bases unmatched. CDR1 is MNHEY, CDR2 SMNVEV, per germline (reference sequence).

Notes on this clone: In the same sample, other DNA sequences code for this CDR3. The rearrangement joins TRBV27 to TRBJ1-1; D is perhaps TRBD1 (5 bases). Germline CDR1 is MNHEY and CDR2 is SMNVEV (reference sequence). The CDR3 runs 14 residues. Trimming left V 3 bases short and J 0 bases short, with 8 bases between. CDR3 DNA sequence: TGTGCCAGCAGTTTGCGGGGGATGAACACTGAAGCTTTCTTT. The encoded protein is CASSLRGMNTEAFF.

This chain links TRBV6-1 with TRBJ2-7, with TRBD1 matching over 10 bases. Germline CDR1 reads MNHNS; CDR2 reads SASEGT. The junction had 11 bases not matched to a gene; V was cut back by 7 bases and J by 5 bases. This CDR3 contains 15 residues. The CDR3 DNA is TGTGCCAGCACCTCAGGACAGGGGGTGGAGCACGAGCAGTACTTC. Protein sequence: CASTSGQGVEHEQYF.

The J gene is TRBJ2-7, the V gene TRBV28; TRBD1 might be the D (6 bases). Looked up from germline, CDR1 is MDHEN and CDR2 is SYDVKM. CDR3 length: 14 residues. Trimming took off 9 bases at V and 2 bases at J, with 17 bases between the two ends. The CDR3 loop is CASLKTGSPYEQYF. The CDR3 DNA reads TGTGCCAGTCTGAAAACAGGGAGTCCCTACGAGCAGTACTTC.

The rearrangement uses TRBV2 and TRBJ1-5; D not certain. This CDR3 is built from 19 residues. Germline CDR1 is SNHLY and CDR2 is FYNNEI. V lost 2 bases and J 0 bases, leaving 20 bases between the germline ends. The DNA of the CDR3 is TGTGCCAGCAGTGAAAATTTTTGGGCTCCAGGCAGTAGCAATCAGCCCCAGCATTTT. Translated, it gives CASSENFWAPGSSNQPQHF.

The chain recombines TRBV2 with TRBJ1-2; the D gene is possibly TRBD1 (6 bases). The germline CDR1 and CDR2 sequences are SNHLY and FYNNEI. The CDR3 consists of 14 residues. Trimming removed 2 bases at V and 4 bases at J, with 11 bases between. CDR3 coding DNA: TGTGCCAGCAGTGAAAACAGGGAGGGCTATGGCTACACCTTC. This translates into CASSENREGYGYTF. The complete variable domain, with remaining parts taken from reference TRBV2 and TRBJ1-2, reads EPEVTQTPSHQVTQMGQEVILRCVPISNHLYFYWYRQILGQKVEFLVSFYNNEISEKSEIFDDQFSVERPDGSNFTLKIRSTKLEDSAMYFCASSENREGYGYTFGSGTRLTVV.

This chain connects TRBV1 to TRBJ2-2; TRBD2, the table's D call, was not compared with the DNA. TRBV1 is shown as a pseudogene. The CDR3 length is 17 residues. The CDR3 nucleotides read TGCACCAGCAGTTTCGGCCTAGCGGGAGGGCCCACCGGGGAGCTGTTTTTT. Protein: CTSSFGLAGGPTGELFF.

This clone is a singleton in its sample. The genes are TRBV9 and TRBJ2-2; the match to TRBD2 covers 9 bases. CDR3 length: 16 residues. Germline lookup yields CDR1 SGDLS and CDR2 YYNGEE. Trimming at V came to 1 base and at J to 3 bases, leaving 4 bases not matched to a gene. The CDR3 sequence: CASSVTSGLYTGELFF. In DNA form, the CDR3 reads TGTGCCAGCAGCGTAACTAGCGGGTTATACACCGGGGAGCTGTTTTTT.

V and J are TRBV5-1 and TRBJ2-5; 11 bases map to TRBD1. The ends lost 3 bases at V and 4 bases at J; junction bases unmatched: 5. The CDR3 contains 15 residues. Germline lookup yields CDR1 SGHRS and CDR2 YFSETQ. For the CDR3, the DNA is TGCGCCAGCAGCTCGCCCGGGACAGGGGGAGAGACCCAGTACTTC. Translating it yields CASSSPGTGGETQYF.

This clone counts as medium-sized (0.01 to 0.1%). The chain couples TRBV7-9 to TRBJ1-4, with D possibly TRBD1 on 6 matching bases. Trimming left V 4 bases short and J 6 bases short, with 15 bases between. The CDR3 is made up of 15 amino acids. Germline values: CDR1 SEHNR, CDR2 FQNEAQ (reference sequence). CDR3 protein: CASSSPDSLYEKLFF. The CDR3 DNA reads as TGTGCCAGCAGCTCTCCGGACAGTCTATATGAAAAACTGTTTTTT. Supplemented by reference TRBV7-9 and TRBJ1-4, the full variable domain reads DTGVSQNPRHKITKRGQNVTFRCDPISEHNRLYWYRQTLGQGPEFLTYFQNEAQLEKSRLLSDRFSAERPKGSFSTLEIQRTEQGDSAMYLCASSSPDSLYEKLFFGSGTQLSVL.

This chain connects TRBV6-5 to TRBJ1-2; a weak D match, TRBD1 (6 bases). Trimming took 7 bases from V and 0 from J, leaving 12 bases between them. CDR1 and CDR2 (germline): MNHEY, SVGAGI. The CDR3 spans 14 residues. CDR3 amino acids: CASIGGPSNYGYTF. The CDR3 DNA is TGTGCCAGCATCGGGGGGCCTTCTAACTATGGCTACACCTTC.

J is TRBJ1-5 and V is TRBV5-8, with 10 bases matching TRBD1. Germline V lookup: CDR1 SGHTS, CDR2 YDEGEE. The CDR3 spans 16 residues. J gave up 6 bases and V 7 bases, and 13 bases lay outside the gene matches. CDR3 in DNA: TGTGCCAGCCAGGAAATAGGGACAGGGGCTTTTCAGCCCCAGCATTTT. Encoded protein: CASQEIGTGAFQPQHF.

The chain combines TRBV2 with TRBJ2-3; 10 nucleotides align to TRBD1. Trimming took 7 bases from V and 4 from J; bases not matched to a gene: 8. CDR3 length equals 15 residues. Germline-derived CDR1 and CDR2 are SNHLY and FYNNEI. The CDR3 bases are TGTGCCAGCATAATAGGGACAGGGGCCCCAGATACGCAGTATTTT. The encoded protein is CASIIGTGAPDTQYF.

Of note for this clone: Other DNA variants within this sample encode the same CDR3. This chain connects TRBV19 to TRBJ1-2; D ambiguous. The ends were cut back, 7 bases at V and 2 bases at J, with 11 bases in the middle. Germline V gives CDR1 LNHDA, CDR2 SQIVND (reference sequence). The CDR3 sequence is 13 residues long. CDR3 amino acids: CASTPTGNYGYTF. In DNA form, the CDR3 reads TGTGCCAGTACCCCGACTGGGAACTATGGCTACACCTTC. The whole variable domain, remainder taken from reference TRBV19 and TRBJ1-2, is DGGITQSPKYLFRKEGQNVTLSCEQNLNHDAMYWYRQDPGQGLRLIYYSQIVNDFQKGDIAEGYSVSREKKESFPLTVTSAQKNPTAFYLCASTPTGNYGYTFGSGTRLTVV.

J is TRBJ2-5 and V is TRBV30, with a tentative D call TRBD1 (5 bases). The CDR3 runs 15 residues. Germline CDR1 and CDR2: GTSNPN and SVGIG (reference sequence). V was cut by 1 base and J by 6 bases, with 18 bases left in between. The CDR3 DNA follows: TGTGCCTGGAGTGCCGGGCAGGGTCGCGGAAAGACCCAGTACTTC. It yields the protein CAWSAGQGRGKTQYF.

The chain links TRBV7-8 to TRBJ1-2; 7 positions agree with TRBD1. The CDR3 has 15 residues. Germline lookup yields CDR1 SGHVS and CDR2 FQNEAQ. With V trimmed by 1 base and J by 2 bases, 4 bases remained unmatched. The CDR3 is CASSLEDRPNYGYTF. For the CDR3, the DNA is TGTGCCAGCAGCTTAGAGGACAGGCCCAACTATGGCTACACCTTC.

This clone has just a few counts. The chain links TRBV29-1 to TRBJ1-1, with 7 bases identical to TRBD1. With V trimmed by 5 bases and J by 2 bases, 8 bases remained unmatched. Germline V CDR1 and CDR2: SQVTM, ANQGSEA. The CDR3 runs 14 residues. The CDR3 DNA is TGCAGCGTTCAGCGACAGGGATTAAACACTGAAGCTTTCTTT. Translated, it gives CSVQRQGLNTEAFF. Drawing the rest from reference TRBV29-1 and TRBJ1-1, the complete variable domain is SAVISQKPSRDICQRGTSLTIQCQVDSQVTMMFWYRQQPGQSLTLIATANQGSEATYESGFVIDKFPISRPNLTFSTLTVSNMSPEDSSIYLCSVQRQGLNTEAFFGQGTRLTVV.

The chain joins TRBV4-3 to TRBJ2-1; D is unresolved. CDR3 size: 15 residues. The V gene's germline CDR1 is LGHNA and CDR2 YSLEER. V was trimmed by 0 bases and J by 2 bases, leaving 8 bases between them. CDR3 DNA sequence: TGCGCCAGCAGCCAAGATTCGTCCCCCTACAATGAGCAGTTCTTC. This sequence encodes CASSQDSSPYNEQFF.

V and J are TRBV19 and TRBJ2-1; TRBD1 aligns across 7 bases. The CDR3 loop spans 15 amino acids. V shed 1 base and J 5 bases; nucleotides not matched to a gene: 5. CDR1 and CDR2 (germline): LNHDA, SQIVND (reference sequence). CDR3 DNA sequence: TGTGCCAGTAGTATAGCTTCGACAGGGAACAATGAGCAGTTCTTC. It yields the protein CASSIASTGNNEQFF. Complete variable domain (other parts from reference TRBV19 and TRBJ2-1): DGGITQSPKYLFRKEGQNVTLSCEQNLNHDAMYWYRQDPGQGLRLIYYSQIVNDFQKGDIAEGYSVSREKKESFPLTVTSAQKNPTAFYLCASSIASTGNNEQFFGPGTRLTVL.

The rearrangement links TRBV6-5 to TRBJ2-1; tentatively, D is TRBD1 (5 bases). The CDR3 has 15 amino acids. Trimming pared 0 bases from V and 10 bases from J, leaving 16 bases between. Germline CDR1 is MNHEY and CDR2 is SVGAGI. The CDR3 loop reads CASSYSPDTRQEQFF. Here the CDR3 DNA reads TGTGCCAGCAGTTACTCCCCGGACACCCGTCAAGAGCAGTTCTTC.

CDR3 residues: CASSSGQGRTTEAFF. The DNA of the CDR3 is TGTGCCAGCAGCTCCGGACAGGGAAGGACCACTGAAGCTTTCTTT. The V gene is TRBV7-2, the J gene TRBJ1-1; 8 nucleotides align to TRBD1. The germline gives CDR1 SGHTA, CDR2 FQGNSA. The junction had 8 bases not matched to a gene; V was cut back by 4 bases and J by 4 bases. The CDR3 covers 15 residues.

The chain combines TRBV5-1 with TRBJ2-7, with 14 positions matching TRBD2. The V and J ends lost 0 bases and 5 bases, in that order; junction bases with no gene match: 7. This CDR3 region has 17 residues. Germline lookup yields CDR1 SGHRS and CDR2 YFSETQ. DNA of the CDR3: TGCGCCAGCAGCTTGGGTCTATGGGGACTAGCGGGGGACGAGCAGTACTTC. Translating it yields CASSLGLWGLAGDEQYF.